Presented here are 4 T cell receptor beta chains from one specimen sequenced in a study of CD8 T cells in ankylosing spondylitis. These receptors have no known antigen. Findings of the study overall: Blood from ankylosing spondylitis patients appeared to carry a characteristic roughly eight-variant TCR beta motif.

In TCRdb, the 5' RACE reads were re-called with MiXCR into one record per CDR3 protein. The table records hundreds of thousands of distinct CDR3 sequences, around 19% of them present only once. The source material was blood, either unsorted or a sorted T cell fraction (not recorded which). Receptors originate from a male donor with ankylosing spondylitis.

The chain carries TRBV6-5 and TRBJ2-2; 9 nucleotides agree with TRBD2. Per the germline V gene, CDR1 is MNHEY and CDR2 is SVGAGI. The CDR3 covers 17 residues. V shed 1 base, J shed 4 bases, and the junction held 7 bases outside the gene matches. The DNA of the CDR3 is TGTGCCAGCAGTTACTTGAGTAGCGGGGGACCCACCGGGGAGCTGTTTTTT. Its translation: CASSYLSSGGPTGELFF.

This clonotype was counted at least ten times. The chain uses TRBV13 and TRBJ2-1, with D perhaps matching TRBD2 (6 bases). The germline CDR1 and CDR2 sequences are PRHDT and FYEKMQ (reference sequence). The CDR3 extends over 17 amino acids. V was pared by 1 base and J by 11 bases, with 24 bases between. DNA of the CDR3: TGTGCCAGCAGCTTAGCTGCCTGGGACTCCTACCTGGGCCAGCAGTTCTTC. Translation: CASSLAAWDSYLGQQFF.

This rearrangement joins TRBV10-3 to TRBJ2-7, with a possible D match to TRBD1 (6 bases). This CDR3 contains 15 residues. Germline CDR1 and CDR2: ENHRY and SYGVKD. Trimming cost V 7 bases and J 0 bases, with 16 bases left between them. In nucleotides, the CDR3 is TGTGCCATCACCCAGGGGTCATCAAGCTCCTACGAGCAGTACTTC. It specifies CAITQGSSSSYEQYF.

This clonotype has a handful of counts. The chain recombines TRBV5-4 with TRBJ2-3, with 8 positions matching TRBD2. The CDR3 spans 16 residues. The V segment lost 4 bases and the J segment 7 bases; nucleotides outside the gene matches: 14. Germline V gene sequence: CDR1 SGHNT, CDR2 YYREEE (reference sequence). The CDR3: CASSPPLRGAENTQYF. DNA of the CDR3: TGTGCCAGCAGCCCGCCTTTGCGGGGGGCCGAGAATACGCAGTATTTT.